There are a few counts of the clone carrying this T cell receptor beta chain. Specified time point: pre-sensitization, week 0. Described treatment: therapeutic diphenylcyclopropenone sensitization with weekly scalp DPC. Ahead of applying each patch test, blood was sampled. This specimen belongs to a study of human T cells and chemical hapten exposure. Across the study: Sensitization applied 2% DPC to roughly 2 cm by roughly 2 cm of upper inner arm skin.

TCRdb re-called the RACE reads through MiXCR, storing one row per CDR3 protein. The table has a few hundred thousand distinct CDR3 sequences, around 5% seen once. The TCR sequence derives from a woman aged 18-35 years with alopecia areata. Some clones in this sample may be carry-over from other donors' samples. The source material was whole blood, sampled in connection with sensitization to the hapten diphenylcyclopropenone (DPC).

CDR3 nucleotide sequence: TGTGCCAGCAGTGGACGACAGGGGCAACCCGGTCAGCCCCAGCATTTT. Translation: CASSGRQGQPGQPQHF. V gene TRBV6-6 combines with J gene TRBJ1-5, with 8 positions matching TRBD1. CDR1 is MNHNY and CDR2 is SVGAGI in the germline V gene (reference sequence). The CDR3 spans 16 residues. J was trimmed by 6 bases and V by 5 bases; bases with no gene match: 12.